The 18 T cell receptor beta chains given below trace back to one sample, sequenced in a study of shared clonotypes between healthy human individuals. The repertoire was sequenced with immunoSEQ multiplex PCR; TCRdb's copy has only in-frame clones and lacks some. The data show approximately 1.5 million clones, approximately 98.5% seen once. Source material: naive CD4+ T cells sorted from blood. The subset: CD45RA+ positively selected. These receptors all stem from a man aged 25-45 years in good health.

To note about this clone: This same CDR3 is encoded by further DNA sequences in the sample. CDR3 residues: CASSVVGSYNEQFF. CDR3 DNA sequence: TGTGCCAGCAGCGTAGTAGGGTCCTACAATGAGCAGTTCTTC. This chain uses TRBV9 with TRBJ2-1; D remains ambiguous. Trimming left V 0 bases short and J 1 base short, with 5 bases between. This CDR3 has 14 amino acids. Germline CDR1 and CDR2: SGDLS and YYNGEE.

This CDR3 is CASSQGLAGVEQFF. The CDR3 DNA follows: TGTGCCAGCAGCCAAGGACTAGCGGGAGTTGAGCAGTTCTTC. The V and J genes are TRBV6-1 and TRBJ2-1, with 13 positions matching TRBD2. The V segment lost 6 bases and the J segment 9 bases; nucleotides outside the gene matches: 5. Germline CDR1 MNHNS, CDR2 SASEGT. The CDR3 runs 14 residues.

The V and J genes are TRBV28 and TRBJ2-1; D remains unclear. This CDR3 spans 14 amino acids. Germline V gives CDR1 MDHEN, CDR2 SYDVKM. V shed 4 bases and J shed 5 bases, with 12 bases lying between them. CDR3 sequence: CASSYIVRDNEQFF. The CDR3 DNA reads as TGTGCCAGCAGTTACATCGTTCGAGACAATGAGCAGTTCTTC.

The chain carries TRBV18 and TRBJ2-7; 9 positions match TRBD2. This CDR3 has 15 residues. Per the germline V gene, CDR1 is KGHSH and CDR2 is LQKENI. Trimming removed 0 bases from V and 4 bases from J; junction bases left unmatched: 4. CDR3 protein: CASSPPTSGLYEQYF. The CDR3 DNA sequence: TGTGCCAGCTCACCACCGACTAGCGGTCTATACGAGCAGTACTTC.

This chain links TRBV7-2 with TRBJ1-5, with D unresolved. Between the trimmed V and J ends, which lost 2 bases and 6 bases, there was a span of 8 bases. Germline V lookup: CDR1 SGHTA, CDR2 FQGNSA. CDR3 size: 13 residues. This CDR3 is CASSLRGFQPQHF. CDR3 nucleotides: TGTGCCAGCAGCTTACGAGGTTTTCAGCCCCAGCATTTT. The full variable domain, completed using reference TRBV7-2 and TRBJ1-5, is GAGVSQSPSNKVTEKGKDVELRCDPISGHTALYWYRQSLGQGLEFLIYFQGNSAPDKSGLPSDRFSAERTGGSVSTLTIQRTQQEDSAVYLCASSLRGFQPQHFGDGTRLSIL.

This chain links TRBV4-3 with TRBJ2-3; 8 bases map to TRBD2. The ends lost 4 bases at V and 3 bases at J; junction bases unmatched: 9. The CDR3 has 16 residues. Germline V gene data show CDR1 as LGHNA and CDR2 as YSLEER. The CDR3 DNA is TGCGCCAGCAGCCTCACAAGCGGGGGTAGGACAGATACGCAGTATTTT. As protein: CASSLTSGGRTDTQYF.

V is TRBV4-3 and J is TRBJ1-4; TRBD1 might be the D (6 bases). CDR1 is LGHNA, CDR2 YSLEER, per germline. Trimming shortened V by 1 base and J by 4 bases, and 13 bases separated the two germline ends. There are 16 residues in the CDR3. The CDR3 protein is CASSQGLQGVNEKLFF. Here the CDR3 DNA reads TGCGCCAGCAGCCAAGGACTACAGGGAGTTAATGAAAAACTGTTTTTT.

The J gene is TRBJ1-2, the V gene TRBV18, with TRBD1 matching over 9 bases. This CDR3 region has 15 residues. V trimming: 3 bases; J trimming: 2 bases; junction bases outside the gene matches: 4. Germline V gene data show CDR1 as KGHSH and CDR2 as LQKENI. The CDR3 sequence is CASSPAGTGNYGYTF. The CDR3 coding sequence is TGTGCCAGCTCACCGGCGGGGACAGGGAACTATGGCTACACCTTC.

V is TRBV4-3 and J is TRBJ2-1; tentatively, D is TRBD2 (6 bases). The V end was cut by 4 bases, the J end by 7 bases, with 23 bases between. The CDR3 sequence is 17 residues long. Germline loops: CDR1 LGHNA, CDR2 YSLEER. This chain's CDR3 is CASSPRSSLARDNEQFF. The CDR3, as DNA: TGCGCCAGCAGCCCCCGGTCGTCGCTAGCGCGAGATAATGAGCAGTTCTTC.

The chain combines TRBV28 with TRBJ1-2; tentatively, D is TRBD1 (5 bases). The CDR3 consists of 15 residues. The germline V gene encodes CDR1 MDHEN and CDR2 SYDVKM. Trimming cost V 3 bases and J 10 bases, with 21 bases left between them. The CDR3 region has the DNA TGTGCCAGCAGTTTGGGGACCCAAGTGGCCTCATCCTACACCTTC. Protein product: CASSLGTQVASSYTF.

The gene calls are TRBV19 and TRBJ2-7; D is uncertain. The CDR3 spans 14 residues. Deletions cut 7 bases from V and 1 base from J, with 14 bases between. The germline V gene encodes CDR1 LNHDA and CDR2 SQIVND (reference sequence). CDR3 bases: TGTGCCAGTATTCAAGGCGAACGTTCCTACGAGCAGTACTTC. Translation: CASIQGERSYEQYF.

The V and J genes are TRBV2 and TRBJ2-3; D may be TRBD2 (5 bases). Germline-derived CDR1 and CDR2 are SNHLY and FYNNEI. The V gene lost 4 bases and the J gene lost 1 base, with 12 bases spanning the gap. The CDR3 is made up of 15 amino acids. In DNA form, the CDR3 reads TGTGCCAGCAGTGCCGGGTTCGGGGGCACAGATACGCAGTATTTT. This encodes CASSAGFGGTDTQYF.

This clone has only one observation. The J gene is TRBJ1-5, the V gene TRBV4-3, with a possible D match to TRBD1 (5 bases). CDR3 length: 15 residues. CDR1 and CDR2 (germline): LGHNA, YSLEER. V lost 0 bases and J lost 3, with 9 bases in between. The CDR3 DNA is TGCGCCAGCAGCCAAGATGCGGGGCCCAATCAGCCCCAGCATTTT. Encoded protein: CASSQDAGPNQPQHF.

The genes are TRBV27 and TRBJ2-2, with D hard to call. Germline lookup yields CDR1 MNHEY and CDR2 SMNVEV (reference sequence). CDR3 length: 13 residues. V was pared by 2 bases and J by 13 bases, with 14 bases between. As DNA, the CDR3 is TGTGCCAGCAGTTTAATAAGGTCGGGTGGGCTGTTTTTT. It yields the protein CASSLIRSGGLFF.

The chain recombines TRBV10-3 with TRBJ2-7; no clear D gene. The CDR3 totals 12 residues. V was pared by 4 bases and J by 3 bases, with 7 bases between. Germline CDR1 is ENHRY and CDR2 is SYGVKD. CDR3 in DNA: TGTGCCATCAGTGTGGAGAACTACGAGCAGTACTTC. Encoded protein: CAISVENYEQYF.

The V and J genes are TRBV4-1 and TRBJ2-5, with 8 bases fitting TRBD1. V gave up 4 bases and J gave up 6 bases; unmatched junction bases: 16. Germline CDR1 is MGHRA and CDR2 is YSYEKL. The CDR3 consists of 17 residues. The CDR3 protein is CASSPSPTRGLGKTQYF. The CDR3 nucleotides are TGCGCCAGCAGCCCAAGCCCCACCAGGGGGCTAGGGAAGACCCAGTACTTC.

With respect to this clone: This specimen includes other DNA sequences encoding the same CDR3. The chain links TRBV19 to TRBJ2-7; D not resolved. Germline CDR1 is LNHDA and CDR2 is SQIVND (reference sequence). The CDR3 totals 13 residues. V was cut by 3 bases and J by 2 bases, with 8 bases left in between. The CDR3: CASSMGPTYEQYF. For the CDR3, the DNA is TGTGCCAGTAGTATGGGCCCCACCTACGAGCAGTACTTC.

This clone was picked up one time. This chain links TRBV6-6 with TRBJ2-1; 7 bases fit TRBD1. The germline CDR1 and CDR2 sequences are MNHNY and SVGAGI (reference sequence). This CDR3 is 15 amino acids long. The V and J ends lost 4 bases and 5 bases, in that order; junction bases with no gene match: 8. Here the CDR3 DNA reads TGTGCCAGCAGTTTCCACAGGGGAATGGACAATGAGCAGTTCTTC. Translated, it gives CASSFHRGMDNEQFF.